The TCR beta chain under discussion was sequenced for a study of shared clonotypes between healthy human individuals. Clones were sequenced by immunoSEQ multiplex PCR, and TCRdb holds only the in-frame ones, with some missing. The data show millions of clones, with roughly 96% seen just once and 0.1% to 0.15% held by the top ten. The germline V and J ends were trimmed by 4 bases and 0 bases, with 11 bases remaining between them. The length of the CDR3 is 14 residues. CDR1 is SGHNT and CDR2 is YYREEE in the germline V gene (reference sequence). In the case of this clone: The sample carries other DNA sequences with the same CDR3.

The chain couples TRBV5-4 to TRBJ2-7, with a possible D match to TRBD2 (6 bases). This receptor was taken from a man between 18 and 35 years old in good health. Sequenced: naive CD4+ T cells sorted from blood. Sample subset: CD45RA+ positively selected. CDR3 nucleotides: TGTGCCAGCAGCCCGGGGACTCTCTCCTACGAGCAGTACTTC. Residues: CASSPGTLSYEQYF.